The source of this T cell receptor (beta chain) is a study of blood T cell repertoires in COVID-19 (dated by TCRdb to 2019 to 2021). The study in broad terms: Collaborator samples came from the United States, Italy and Spain and covered acute and convalescent phases of COVID-19. The prospective study material was composed of cDNA or gDNA derived from T cells, B-cell-depleted T cells, or PBMCs. Deeply sampled blood TCRbeta repertoires from subjects exposed to, actively infected with, or recovered from COVID-19 were included in the dataset. The repertoires were made available in a free public database intended to serve as a resource for research on the immune response to SARS-CoV-2. The samples were drawn from the first 160 participants of the ongoing ImmuneRACE study and from over 950 subjects provided by 6 global collaborators. Nearly every sample came with metadata listing a de-identified subject ID, COVID-19 status, age in years and sex. Where available, HLA class I and class II types were obtained from metadata supplied by the sample provider rather than from assay-based typing.

Study-wide conclusions, independent of this receptor: Clinical and demographic metadata were provided uncurated, with the amount varying by source and participant.

The immunoSEQ Assay, a bias-controlled multiplex PCR, was used to amplify TCRbeta CDR3 regions from genomic DNA. Concerning the study's data processing: The number of nucleated cells in each sample was estimated by amplification of reference gene primers within the assay. Sequence reads were collapsed and filtered to measure the absolute abundance of every unique TCRbeta CDR3 rearrangement. For each sample, productive Simpson clonality was calculated as the square root of Simpson's diversity index over productive rearrangements. TCRdb carries this immuneACCESS record with in-frame sequences only. Its versions omit some clonotypes, under half of them owing to an unresolved V gene in the studies checked, with the rest unexplained. The V and J calls and clone size were taken over from that table, and D and trimming were inferred from the DNA. For this sample there are some 150,000 clones; about four fifths appear just once. Around 5.4% of the sample rests with the top ten.

Enrolling through a virtual design, the prospective study's participants ranged in age from roughly 18 to 100 years and lived across 20 to 30 United States geographic areas. Cohort assignment in the prospective study relied on participant-reported clinical history from a screening survey and a study questionnaire. Exposed participants were defined as having been in contact with someone with a PCR-confirmed or clinician-diagnosed COVID-19 case within 2 weeks of study entry. In the prospective study, whole blood, serum and a nasopharyngeal or oropharyngeal swab were collected from each participant by mobile phlebotomists. Participants in the prospective study had the option to provide additional blood draws and questionnaires over a roughly two-month period. Blood samples from the prospective study were shipped frozen or at room temperature prior to DNA extraction. For this clone: It lacks a known antigen. Per-nucleotide qualities are absent, and no much larger clonotype sits a single base away.

The receptor comes from a woman aged 50 to 60 who had been exposed to COVID-19. Sequences were obtained from PBMCs or T cells enriched from blood (not recorded which).

The CDR3: CASSQEGQKETQYF. The sequenced DNA: TGTGCCAGCAGCCAAGAGGGCCAGAAAGAGACCCAGTACTTC. The rearranged chain carries TRBV3-1 (or the pseudogene TRBV3-2) and TRBJ2-5; the D gene is not confidently resolved. From cysteine to phenylalanine, the CDR3 is 14 amino acids long. The sequence is cut down to CDR3 DNA, 42 bases in frame from base 1. Taken from the germline V gene (reference sequence), the CDR1 and CDR2 loops are LGHDT and YNNKEL. V is clipped by 0 bases and J by 3 bases, and the sequence between their germline boundaries is 8 bases long.